This TCR beta chain appears in the sequencing data of a study of T cells in Graves' hyperthyroidism and ophthalmopathy. Findings and limits, study-wide: Prediction of ophthalmopathy progression came a median 6.5 months pre-onset.

Germline values: CDR1 SGDLS, CDR2 YYNGEE. The CDR3 runs 17 residues. Trimming cost V 0 bases and J 1 base, with 14 bases left between them. This clonotype was seen at least ten times. Its antigen remains unknown. Clinical symptoms, serum thyroxine, TRAb, thyroid ultrasound and orbital computed tomography established diagnosis. TCR beta CDR3 regions were amplified from RNA transcripts. When the TCR CDR3 underwent first-round RT-PCR, the HTBI primer set was used. TCRdb called the multiplex PCR reads again in MiXCR, with one record for every CDR3 protein. The profile shows roughly 500,000 distinct CDR3 sequences, roughly 45% of them singletons.

Specimen: peripheral blood or thyroid tissue (not recorded which). The rearrangement uses TRBV9 and TRBJ1-3; TRBD1 might be the D (5 bases). The clonotype comes from an adult woman with Graves' disease, either hyperthyroidism or ophthalmopathy (not recorded which). This CDR3 reads CASSVVDQGSSGNTIYF. In nucleotides, the CDR3 is TGTGCCAGCAGCGTAGTGGACCAGGGCTCATCTGGAAACACCATATATTTT. The full variable domain, rest sourced from reference TRBV9 and TRBJ1-3, is DSGVTQTPKHLITATGQRVTLRCSPRSGDLSVYWYQQSLDQGLQFLIQYYNGEERAKGNILERFSAQQFPDLHSELNLSSLELGDSALYFCASSVVDQGSSGNTIYFGEGSWLTVV.